These 16 T cell receptor beta chains were all obtained from the same sample, sequenced in a study of blood T cell repertoires in COVID-19 (TCRdb year 2020). Preparation of the library involved the immunoSEQ multiplex PCR assay. Entries here come from immuneACCESS through TCRdb and include only in-frame sequences with V and J called. Some clones fail to appear in such tables; in the studies checked, an unresolved V gene covers under half of the shortfall, and the cause of the remainder is unknown. This sample is represented by about 140,000 clones; about 80% of them were singletons. The ten top clones hold roughly 7.3% of the sample. Sequenced input: peripheral blood. Source of these receptors: a human donor in a cohort sampled during active COVID-19.

The count of this clone is one. This rearrangement joins TRBV5-1 to TRBJ2-5; 11 nucleotides align to TRBD2. CDR1 is SGHRS, CDR2 YFSETQ, per germline. Losses at the gene ends were 0 bases for V and 0 bases for J; bases not matched to a gene: 1. The CDR3 covers 16 residues. The CDR3 is CASSLGLAGNQETQYF. DNA of the CDR3: TGCGCCAGCAGCTTGGGACTAGCGGGGAACCAAGAGACCCAGTACTTC.

The chain recombines TRBV18 with TRBJ1-5; 9 nucleotides line up with TRBD1. The CDR3 extends over 16 amino acids. Losses at the gene ends were 1 base for V and 4 bases for J; bases not matched to a gene: 5. Germline values: CDR1 KGHSH, CDR2 LQKENI. The CDR3 nucleotides are TGTGCCAGCTCACCACAGACAGGGGGGAGTAATCAGCCCCAGCATTTT. Translation gives CASSPQTGGSNQPQHF.

This clone was recorded only once. The chain combines TRBV25-1 with TRBJ2-7; the match to TRBD1 covers 10 bases. The CDR3 is 15 amino acids. Trimming took 2 bases from V and 5 from J; bases not matched to a gene: 6. Germline assignment: CDR1 MGHDK and CDR2 SYGVNS. CDR3 nucleotides: TGTGCCAGCAGTGAAAGTGGGACAGGGGTGCACGAGCAGTACTTC. It yields the protein CASSESGTGVHEQYF.

The V call is TRBV2, the J call TRBJ1-4; D not certain. V dropped 4 bases and J dropped 0 bases, with 9 bases sitting between them. The germline gives CDR1 SNHLY, CDR2 FYNNEI. This CDR3 has 15 amino acids. CDR3 amino acids: CASSVRVPTNEKLFF. CDR3 DNA sequence: TGTGCCAGCAGTGTTCGGGTGCCAACTAATGAAAAACTGTTTTTT.

This clone was seen more than once but under ten times. The chain is built from TRBV9 and TRBJ2-1; 10 nucleotides match TRBD2. The J segment lost 4 bases and the V segment lost 0 bases, leaving 4 bases of the junction unmatched. Germline values: CDR1 SGDLS, CDR2 YYNGEE. CDR3 size: 16 residues. The CDR3 DNA sequence: TGTGCCAGCAGCGTAGCTGCTAGCGGGAGTTACAATGAGCAGTTCTTC. Translated, it gives CASSVAASGSYNEQFF.

The chain is built from TRBV19 and TRBJ2-7; no clear D. This CDR3 region has 14 residues. Per germline, CDR1 LNHDA and CDR2 SQIVND (reference sequence). Trimming left V 5 bases short and J 1 base short, with 12 bases between. CDR3 residues: CASSPTDKSYEQYF. For the CDR3, the DNA is TGTGCCAGTAGTCCCACTGACAAGTCCTACGAGCAGTACTTC.

In the case of this clone: Other DNA variants within this sample encode the same CDR3. V gene TRBV6-1 combines with J gene TRBJ2-3; the D gene is possibly TRBD2 (6 bases). Germline CDR1 and CDR2: MNHNS and SASEGT. The CDR3 is 14 amino acids. Trimming pared 3 bases from V and 3 bases from J, leaving 10 bases between. CDR3 DNA: TGTGCCAGCAGTGACGGGGGACCTACAGATACGCAGTATTTT. This encodes CASSDGGPTDTQYF.

The genes are TRBV7-9 and TRBJ1-6, with D perhaps TRBD1 (6 bases). The CDR3 contains 14 residues. Trimming removed 5 bases at V and 5 bases at J, with 10 bases between. In germline, CDR1 is SEHNR, CDR2 FQNEAQ (reference sequence). The CDR3 reads CASSADSDNSPLHF. DNA for the CDR3: TGTGCCAGCAGCGCGGACAGTGATAATTCACCCCTCCACTTT.

The chain has TRBV15 and TRBJ2-7; D possibly corresponds to TRBD1 (6 bases). The CDR3 runs 14 residues. V was trimmed by 0 bases and J by 6 bases, leaving 12 bases between them. The germline gives CDR1 LNHNV, CDR2 YYDKDF (reference sequence). The CDR3 bases are TGTGCCACCAGCAGAGATCTAGGGGGACGCGAGCAGTACTTC. It encodes CATSRDLGGREQYF.

This chain links TRBV14 with TRBJ2-1; no clear D gene. V was shortened by 4 bases and J by 0 bases, with 4 bases between the two germline ends. CDR3 length: 13 amino acids. Germline CDR1 reads SGHDN; CDR2 reads FVKESK. CDR3 in DNA: TGTGCCAGCAGCCCGAGCTCCTACAATGAGCAGTTCTTC. As protein: CASSPSSYNEQFF. Combining the CDR3 with reference TRBV14 and TRBJ2-1 gives the whole variable domain EAGVTQFPSHSVIEKGQTVTLRCDPISGHDNLYWYRRVMGKEIKFLLHFVKESKQDESGMPNNRFLAERTGGTYSTLKVQPAELEDSGVYFCASSPSSYNEQFFGPGTRLTVL.

This chain uses TRBV18 with TRBJ1-1; a weak D match, TRBD1 (6 bases). CDR1 and CDR2 (germline): KGHSH, LQKENI. The V end was cut by 4 bases, the J end by 4 bases, with 13 bases between. This CDR3 contains 14 residues. CDR3 amino acids: CASSLGGGSTEAFF. CDR3 sequence (DNA): TGTGCCAGCTCACTAGGGGGGGGGAGCACTGAAGCTTTCTTT. Full variable domain (outside the CDR3, taken from reference TRBV18 and TRBJ1-1): NAGVMQNPRHLVRRRGQEARLRCSPMKGHSHVYWYRQLPEEGLKFMVYLQKENIIDESGMPKERFSAEFPKEGPSILRIQQVVRGDSAAYFCASSLGGGSTEAFFGQGTRLTVV.

This chain links TRBV7-9 with TRBJ1-2; 10 bases map to TRBD1. After removal of 6 bases from V and 7 bases from J, the junction contained 14 bases not matched to a gene. The germline V gene encodes CDR1 SEHNR and CDR2 FQNEAQ (reference sequence). CDR3 length: 16 residues. The chain's CDR3 is CASRRGTGEVLGGYTF. CDR3 nucleotides: TGTGCCAGCAGGAGGGGGACAGGGGAGGTTTTAGGTGGCTACACCTTC. Supplemented by reference TRBV7-9 and TRBJ1-2, the full variable domain reads DTGVSQNPRHKITKRGQNVTFRCDPISEHNRLYWYRQTLGQGPEFLTYFQNEAQLEKSRLLSDRFSAERPKGSFSTLEIQRTEQGDSAMYLCASRRGTGEVLGGYTFGSGTRLTVV.

The chain links TRBV13 to TRBJ2-7, with D perhaps matching TRBD2 (6 bases). The germline gives CDR1 PRHDT, CDR2 FYEKMQ (reference sequence). This CDR3 has 15 residues. V was pared by 3 bases and J by 0 bases, with 12 bases between. The DNA of the CDR3 is TGTGCCAGCAGCTTTAAGCGGGCTAACTCCTACGAGCAGTACTTC. It translates to CASSFKRANSYEQYF.

In this sample, this clone turned up once. The chain combines TRBV28 with TRBJ2-2, with TRBD2 identical over 9 bases. Germline assignment: CDR1 MDHEN and CDR2 SYDVKM. The V gene end was trimmed by 7 bases and the J gene end by 0 bases; junction bases not matched to a gene: 3. CDR3 size: 15 residues. The CDR3 region is CASTSGGSNTGELFF. The CDR3 bases are TGTGCCAGCACCAGCGGGGGGTCGAACACCGGGGAGCTGTTTTTT.

This clone was counted between two and nine times. The junction differs from germline at one of its ends, possibly a read error. The chain has TRBV10-2 and TRBJ1-5, with D perhaps matching TRBD1 (6 bases). The V gene's germline CDR1 is WSHSY and CDR2 SAAADI. The CDR3 runs to 13 residues. CDR3 protein: CASSDGGALGKIF. The DNA for the CDR3 is TGCGCCAGCAGTGATGGGGGGGCCTTAGGAAAAATTTTT.

The chain uses TRBV9 and TRBJ1-2, with no clear D. V lost 0 bases, J lost 2 bases, and 8 bases lay in between. The V gene's germline CDR1 is SGDLS and CDR2 YYNGEE. The length of the CDR3 is 14 residues. This chain's CDR3 is CASSVGGLNYGYTF. CDR3 DNA sequence: TGTGCCAGCAGCGTAGGAGGGCTCAACTATGGCTACACCTTC.